This is a list of T cell receptor beta chains from one sample in a study of T cell responses to AZD1222 COVID-19 vaccine. The data were produced by immunoSEQ multiplex PCR, yet TCRdb's version contains in-frame clones alone and is incomplete. Of about 130,000 clones in the sample, around 89% were seen once. Sequencing was performed on peripheral blood, taken on day 0 of AZD1222 vaccination. The receptor set was obtained from an adult in good health. Each CDR3 is given with its conserved first and last residue. D genes are given only for firm matches. Expanded clones get a size class; other rows say once, few or many, or leave the size out.

>TRBV10-3|TRBD1|.|TRBJ2-7
TGTGCCGTCGGGGACAGGGGCTACGAGCAGTACTTC
CAVGDRGYEQYF
>TRBV29-1|.|.|TRBJ1-2
TGCAGCGTTGAAACGGACTATGGCTACACCTTC
CSVETDYGYTF
>TRBV4-2|.|once|TRBJ2-4
TGTGCCAGCAGCCGGGAACAGGGACCCAAAAACATTCAGTACTTC
CASSREQGPKNIQYF
>TRBV20-1|TRBD2|.|TRBJ2-7
TGCAGTGCTAGTAGGGCTAGCGGCTCCTACGAGCAGTACTTC
CSASRASGSYEQYF
>TRBV5-1|TRBD2|.|TRBJ2-3
TGCGCCAGCAGCCCTTCGGGAGGCCCTGGGAATACGCAGTATTTT
CASSPSGGPGNTQYF
>TRBV27|TRBD1|few|TRBJ2-5
TGTGCCAGCAGTCACTCCCAGGGGGTCGGGGAGACCCAGTACTTC
CASSHSQGVGETQYF
>TRBV7-8|.|few|TRBJ1-1
TGTGCCAGCAGCTTAGTAGGGGCGCAAGGGTCGGCTTTCTTT
CASSLVGAQGSAFF
>TRBV6-6|.|.|TRBJ2-7
TGTGCCAGCGAGGGAGTAGCCTACGAGCAGTACTTC
CASEGVAYEQYF
>TRBV5-1|.|.|TRBJ1-1
TGCGCCAGCGAACAGGGATTGAACACTGAAGCTTTCTTT
CASEQGLNTEAFF
>TRBV30|TRBD2|.|TRBJ2-5
TGTGCCTGGGAACTAGCGTATCAAGAGACCCAGTACTTC
CAWELAYQETQYF
>TRBV5-8|TRBD1|once|TRBJ2-1
TGTGCCAGCAGCTATCCCGACAGGGCGGGTTACAATGAGCAGTTCTTC
CASSYPDRAGYNEQFF
>TRBV2|.|.|TRBJ1-5
TGTGCCAGCAGTGAATACCGGGACACCAATCAGCCCCAGCATTTT
CASSEYRDTNQPQHF
>TRBV5-8|.|.|TRBJ1-6
TGTGCCAGCAGCTCCAGGGGTAGCTCCTATAATTCACCCCTCCACTTT
CASSSRGSSYNSPLHF
>TRBV10-3|.|.|TRBJ1-3
TGTGCCATCAGCCCTCAGGGGCCTGGAAACACCATATATTTT
CAISPQGPGNTIYF
>TRBV4-1|TRBD2|once|TRBJ2-1
TGCGCCAGCAGCCAGGAACTAGCGGGAGGTTACAATGAGCAGTTCTTC
CASSQELAGGYNEQFF
>TRBV7-6|.|.|TRBJ1-4
TGTGCCAGCAGCTCCTCCCCGGGACTAAATAATGAAAAACTGTTTTTT
CASSSSPGLNNEKLFF
>TRBV29-1|TRBD2|.|TRBJ2-3
TGCAGCGTTGAGGGGACTACCCGGGGAGATACGCAGTATTTT
CSVEGTTRGDTQYF
>TRBV14|.|.|TRBJ2-3
TGTGCCAGCAGCCGCTCGACAGGAACCTATACCGATACGCAGTATTTT
CASSRSTGTYTDTQYF
>TRBV7-2|TRBD1|many|TRBJ1-4
TGTGCCAGCGCCAGGGGGTCTAATGAAAAACTGTTTTTT
CASARGSNEKLFF
>TRBV28|.|.|TRBJ2-3
TGTGCCAGCAGCCCTGCTTCGGGGGAGCCAGATACGCAGTATTTT
CASSPASGEPDTQYF
>TRBV10-1|TRBD2|.|TRBJ2-1
TGCGCCAGCAGCCGATTTAGCGGGAGCTCCTACAATGAGCAGTTCTTC
CASSRFSGSSYNEQFF
>TRBV3-1/TRBV3-2|.|.|TRBJ1-6
TGTGCCAGCAGCCAAGATTCCGGGTGGGGGTATTCACCCCTCCACTTT
CASSQDSGWGYSPLHF
>TRBV5-6|TRBD1|.|TRBJ1-5
TGTGCCAGCAGCATATACAGGGGGCTTGTTTACCAGCCCCAGCATTTT
CASSIYRGLVYQPQHF
>TRBV6-6|.|.|TRBJ1-3
TGTGCCAGCAGTTTTCGGACAGTCTCTGGAAACACCATATATTTT
CASSFRTVSGNTIYF
>TRBV4-1|.|.|TRBJ2-5
TGCGCCAGCAGCCAAGGGAAGCTCTTAGCGGATCAAGAGACCCAGTACTTC
CASSQGKLLADQETQYF
>TRBV19|.|.|TRBJ2-5
TGTGCCAGTAGCCTTGGAACATCCCGGACCCAGTACTTC
CASSLGTSRTQYF